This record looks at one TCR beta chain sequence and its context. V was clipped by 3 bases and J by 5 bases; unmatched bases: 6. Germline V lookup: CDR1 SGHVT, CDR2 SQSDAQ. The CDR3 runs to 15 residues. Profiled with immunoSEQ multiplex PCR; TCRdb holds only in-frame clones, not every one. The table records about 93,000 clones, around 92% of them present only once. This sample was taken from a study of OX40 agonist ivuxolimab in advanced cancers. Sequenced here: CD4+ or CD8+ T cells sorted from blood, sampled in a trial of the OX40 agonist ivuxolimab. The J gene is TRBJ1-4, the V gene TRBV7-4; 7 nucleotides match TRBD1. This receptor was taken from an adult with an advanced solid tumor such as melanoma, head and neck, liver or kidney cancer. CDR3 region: CASSLRGQGNEKLFF. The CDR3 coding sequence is TGTGCCAGCAGCTTGAGGGGGCAAGGGAATGAAAAACTGTTTTTT.